What follows is one T cell receptor (beta chain) and its context. Its cognate antigen is unknown. This entry comes from a study of graft-versus-host responses after intestinal transplantation. Study context: All of the recipients had induction that used anti-thymocyte globulin, then tacrolimus and steroids for three to four years. Study findings and constraints: Patients who carried graft-donor T cell macrochimerism also had high graft-versus-host to host-versus-graft clonal ratios in their allografts.

TCRdb's table, derived via immunoSEQ multiplex PCR, lists solely in-frame clones and lacks some. The table has tens of thousands of clones, roughly 90% seen once. The trim removed 0 bases at V and 1 base at J, leaving 9 bases unmatched. Per the germline V gene, CDR1 is SGDLS and CDR2 is YYNGEE. The CDR3 is 18 amino acids. This sequence originates from a human donor who received an intestinal transplant. This chain links TRBV9 with TRBJ1-2; 10 bases align to TRBD1. The sample consisted of unstimulated CD8+ T cells sorted from spleen or lymph node cells, taken before intestinal transplant. CDR3 sequence reads: CASSVEPVGTGDNYGYTF. The CDR3 DNA sequence: TGTGCCAGCAGCGTAGAACCCGTCGGGACAGGGGATAACTATGGCTACACCTTC.